These 12 T cell receptor beta chains originate from one sample sequenced in a study of tumor and adjacent non-tumor tissue in lung cancer listed by TCRdb under 2018. RNA was extracted from bulk unsorted tissue and checked for quality with a NanoDrop ND-1000 and an Agilent 2100. Distant non-tumor tissue taken more than 3 cm from the tumor edge was used as the normal lung sample. The library relied on multiplex PCR. For sequencing, an Illumina HiSeq 2500 was employed. Following protocols modified from ARM-PCR, the researchers constructed TCRbeta libraries through three rounds of nested PCR with primers (Table S4). The public reads were reprocessed in TCRdb via fastp at Q25 and MiXCR, keeping in-frame beta chains. Duplicate CDR3 protein sequences are folded into a single record with the most common DNA and genes. This sample comprises 47,000 or so distinct CDR3 sequences, roughly two thirds of them detected only once. The ten largest clones add up to around 30% of the sample.

Sequencing was carried out using distant non-tumor lung tissue. These receptors originate from a woman aged 70-85 years with non-small cell lung cancer.

As for this clonotype: Given a much more abundant clone one base away, this may be a read error. CDR3 DNA: TGTGCCAGCAGTGTCCCGATCACAGATACGCAGTATTTT. This gives the protein CASSVPITDTQYF. The chain joins TRBV6-1 to TRBJ2-3; D not certain. Germline V gene data show CDR1 as MNHNS and CDR2 as SASEGT. The V end was cut by 4 bases, the J end by 2 bases, with 7 bases between. The length of the CDR3 is 13 residues.

About this clonotype: A junction boundary mismatches the germline segment, possibly from a read error. The V call is TRBV11-2, the J call TRBJ2-2; D might be TRBD2 (5 bases). CDR1 and CDR2 from the germline V gene are SGHAT and FQNNGV. This CDR3 is built from 15 residues. The CDR3 reads CASSIPVRNTGELFF. In nucleotides, the CDR3 is TGTGCCAGCAGCATACCGGTTAGGAACACCGGGGAGCTGTTCTTT.

This clonotype occurred many times. The CDR3: CASWRAGGSYNEQFF. The DNA for the CDR3 is TGTGCCAGCTGGCGGGCGGGAGGCTCCTACAATGAGCAGTTCTTC. The genes are TRBV5-4 and TRBJ2-1, with 8 nucleotides matching TRBD2. The germline V gene encodes CDR1 SGHNT and CDR2 YYREEE (reference sequence). This CDR3 contains 15 residues. The J segment lost 0 bases and the V segment lost 7 bases, leaving 6 bases of the junction unmatched. The full variable domain, rest sourced from reference TRBV5-4 and TRBJ2-1, is ETGVTQSPTHLIKTRGQQVTLRCSSQSGHNTVSWYQQALGQGPQFIFQYYREEENGRGNFPPRFSGLQFPNYSSELNVNALELDDSALYLCASWRAGGSYNEQFFGPGTRLTVL.

The rearrangement links TRBV29-1 to TRBJ2-5, with D possibly matching TRBD2 (5 bases). Per the germline V gene, CDR1 is SQVTM and CDR2 is ANQGSEA. The CDR3 loop spans 15 amino acids. V was cut by 7 bases and J by 5 bases, with 23 bases left in between. The CDR3 region is CSADLVRGSLETQYF. As DNA, the CDR3 is TGCAGCGCTGATCTCGTTAGAGGGAGTCTGGAGACCCAGTACTTC.

Details on this clonotype: At one of its ends the junction is not consistent with the germline gene, which may arise from a read error. This chain connects TRBV4-1 to TRBJ1-1, with 8 bases fitting TRBD1. CDR1 is MGHRA, CDR2 YSYEKL, per germline. The CDR3 sequence is 15 residues long. Here the CDR3 reads CPSNQGQGMNTEAFF. The CDR3, as DNA: TGCCCCAGCAACCAAGGACAGGGAATGAACACTGAAGCTTTCTTT.

J is TRBJ2-1 and V is TRBV29-1, with D possibly being TRBD1 or TRBD2 (5 bases each). Germline V CDR1 and CDR2: SQVTM, ANQGSEA. The CDR3 has 13 residues. The CDR3 nucleotides read TGCAACGTAAAGCGGCAGGGCATTGATGAGCAGTTCTTC. It encodes CNVKRQGIDEQFF.

For this clonotype: The junction differs from germline at one of its ends, possibly a read error. The V and J genes are TRBV10-3 and TRBJ2-7; 11 nucleotides line up with TRBD2. From germline, CDR1 is ENHRY and CDR2 SYGVKD. CDR3 length equals 15 residues. CDR3 residues: CVISEGTSGSYEQYF. As DNA, the CDR3 is TGTGTCATCAGTGAAGGGACTAGCGGTTCCTATGAGCAGTACTTC.

This sequence joins TRBV28 and TRBJ1-4, with TRBD1 matching 8 bases. The CDR3 contains 15 residues. V trimming: 9 bases; J trimming: 1 base; junction bases outside the gene matches: 7. Germline CDR1 reads MDHEN; CDR2 reads SYDVKM. The CDR3 sequence: CASNAGGVTNEKLFF. In DNA, the CDR3 is TGTGCCAGTAATGCAGGGGGCGTAACTAATGAAAAACTGTTTTTT.

The CDR3 nucleotides are TGTGCCAGCCAACCTGATACGGCGAGCGTGGGCTACACCTTC. Translation gives CASQPDTASVGYTF. This chain links TRBV12-3 or TRBV12-4 with TRBJ1-2; no clear D gene. V lost 8 bases and J lost 8, with 21 bases in between. The CDR3 extends over 14 amino acids.

Points on this clonotype: Here the CDR3 omits its conserved ending phenylalanine or tryptophan, so a read error is the likely source. It is unclear where the CDR3 begins or ends on the DNA, so no DNA is shown, and the CDR3 is as TCRdb lists it. The chain carries TRBV11-1 and TRBJ2-1; TRBD1, as called in the table, went unchecked against the DNA. The germline gives CDR1 SGHAT, CDR2 FQDESV (reference sequence). The CDR3 contains 13 residues when both ends are counted. This CDR3 is CASSYLSWGELFS.

The chain recombines TRBV20-1 with TRBJ1-2, with D uncertain. The ends were cut back, 2 bases at V and 4 bases at J, with 14 bases in the middle. The CDR3 runs 14 residues. Germline-derived CDR1 and CDR2 are DFQATT and SNEGSKA (reference sequence). Here the CDR3 reads CSARRRASSYGYTF. Written as DNA, the CDR3 is TGCAGTGCTAGACGGCGGGCCTCGAGCTATGGCTACACCTTC.

The chain is built from TRBV14 and TRBJ1-1; 10 nucleotides align to TRBD1. The germline V gene has CDR1 SGHDN and CDR2 FVKESK. This CDR3 is 18 amino acids long. V lost 5 bases, J lost 4 bases, and 16 bases stayed unmatched. CDR3 region: CASSINRGDRGLSTEAFF. CDR3 DNA sequence: TGTGCCAGCAGCATAAACAGGGGGGACAGGGGATTGAGCACTGAAGCTTTCTTT.